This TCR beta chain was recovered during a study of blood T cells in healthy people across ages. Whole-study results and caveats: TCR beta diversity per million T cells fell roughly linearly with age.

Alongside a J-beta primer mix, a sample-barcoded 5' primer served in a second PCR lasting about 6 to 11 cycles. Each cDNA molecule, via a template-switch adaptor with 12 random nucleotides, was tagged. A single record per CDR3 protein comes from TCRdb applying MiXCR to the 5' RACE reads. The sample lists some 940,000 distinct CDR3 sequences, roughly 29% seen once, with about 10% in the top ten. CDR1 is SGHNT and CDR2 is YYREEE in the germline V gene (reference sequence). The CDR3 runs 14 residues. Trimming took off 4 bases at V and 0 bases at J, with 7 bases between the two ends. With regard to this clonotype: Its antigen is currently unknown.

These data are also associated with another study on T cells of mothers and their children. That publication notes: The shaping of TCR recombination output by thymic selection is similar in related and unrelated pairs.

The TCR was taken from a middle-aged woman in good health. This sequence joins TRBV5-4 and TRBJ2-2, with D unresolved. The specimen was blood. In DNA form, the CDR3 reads TGTGCCAGCAGCAATGATGCGAACACCGGGGAGCTGTTTTTT. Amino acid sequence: CASSNDANTGELFF. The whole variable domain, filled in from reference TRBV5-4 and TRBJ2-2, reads ETGVTQSPTHLIKTRGQQVTLRCSSQSGHNTVSWYQQALGQGPQFIFQYYREEENGRGNFPPRFSGLQFPNYSSELNVNALELDDSALYLCASSNDANTGELFFGEGSRLTVL.